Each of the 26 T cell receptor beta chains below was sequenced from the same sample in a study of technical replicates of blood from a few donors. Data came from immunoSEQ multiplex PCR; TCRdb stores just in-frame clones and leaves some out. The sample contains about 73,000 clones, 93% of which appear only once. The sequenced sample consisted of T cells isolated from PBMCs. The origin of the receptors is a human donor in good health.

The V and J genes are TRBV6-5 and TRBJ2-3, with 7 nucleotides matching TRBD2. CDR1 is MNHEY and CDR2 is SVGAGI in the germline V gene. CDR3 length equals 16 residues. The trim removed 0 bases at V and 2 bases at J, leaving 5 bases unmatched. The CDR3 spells CASSYSRGSHTDTQYF. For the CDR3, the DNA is TGTGCCAGCAGTTACTCGCGCGGGAGCCACACAGATACGCAGTATTTT.

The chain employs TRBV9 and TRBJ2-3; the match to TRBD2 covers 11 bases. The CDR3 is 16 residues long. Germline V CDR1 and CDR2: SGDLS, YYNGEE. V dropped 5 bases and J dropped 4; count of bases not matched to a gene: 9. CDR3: CASSATLAGVSDTQYF. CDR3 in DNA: TGTGCCAGCAGTGCAACACTAGCGGGAGTATCAGATACGCAGTATTTT.

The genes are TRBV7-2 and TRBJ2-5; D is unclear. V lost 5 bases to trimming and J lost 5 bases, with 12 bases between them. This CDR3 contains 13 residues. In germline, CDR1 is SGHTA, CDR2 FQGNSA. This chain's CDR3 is CASSLSSRETQYF. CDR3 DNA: TGTGCCAGCAGCCTGAGCTCGCGGGAGACCCAGTACTTC.

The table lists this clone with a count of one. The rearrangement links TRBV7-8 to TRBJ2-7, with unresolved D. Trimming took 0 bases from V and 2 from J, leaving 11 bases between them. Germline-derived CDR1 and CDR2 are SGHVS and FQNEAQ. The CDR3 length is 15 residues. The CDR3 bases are TGTGCCAGCAGCTTAGCGGCCCTTACAGCCTACGAGCAGTACTTC. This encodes CASSLAALTAYEQYF.

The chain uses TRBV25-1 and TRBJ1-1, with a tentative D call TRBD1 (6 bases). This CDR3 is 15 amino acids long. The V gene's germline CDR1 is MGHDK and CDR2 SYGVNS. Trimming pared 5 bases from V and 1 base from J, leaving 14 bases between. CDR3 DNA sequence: TGTGCCAGCAGTTCCCAAGACAGGAAGAACACTGAAGCTTTCTTT. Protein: CASSSQDRKNTEAFF.

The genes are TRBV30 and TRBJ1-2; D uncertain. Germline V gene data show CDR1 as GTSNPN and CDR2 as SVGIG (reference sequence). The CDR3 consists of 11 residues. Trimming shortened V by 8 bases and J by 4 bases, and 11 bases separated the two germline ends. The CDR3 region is CALRGGYGYTF. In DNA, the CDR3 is TGTGCCCTGAGAGGCGGCTATGGCTACACCTTC.

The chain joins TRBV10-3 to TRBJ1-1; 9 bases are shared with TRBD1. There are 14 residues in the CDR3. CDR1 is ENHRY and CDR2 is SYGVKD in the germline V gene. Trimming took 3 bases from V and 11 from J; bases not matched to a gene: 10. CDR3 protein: CAISERKQGALAFF. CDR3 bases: TGTGCCATCAGTGAAAGAAAACAGGGGGCGCTGGCTTTCTTT.

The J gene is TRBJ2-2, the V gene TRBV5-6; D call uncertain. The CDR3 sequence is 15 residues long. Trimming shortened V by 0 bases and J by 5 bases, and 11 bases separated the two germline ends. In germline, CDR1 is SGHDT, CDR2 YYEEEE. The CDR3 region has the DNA TGTGCCAGCAGCTTGGGTTACGCTCGGACCGGGGAGCTGTTTTTT. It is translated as CASSLGYARTGELFF.

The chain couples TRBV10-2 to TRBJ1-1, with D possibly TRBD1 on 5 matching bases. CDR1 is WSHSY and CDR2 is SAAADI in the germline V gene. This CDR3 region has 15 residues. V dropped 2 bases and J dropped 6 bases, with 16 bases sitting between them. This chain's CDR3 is CASSEQVGGTSEAFF. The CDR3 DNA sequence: TGCGCCAGCAGTGAGCAGGTCGGGGGGACCTCTGAAGCTTTCTTT.

The CDR3 DNA follows: TGTGCCAGCAGTTACATCCCTGTCCGAGGAGGGTCCCACACAGATACGCAGTATTTT. Translated: CASSYIPVRGGSHTDTQYF. The chain couples TRBV27 to TRBJ2-3, with a tentative D call TRBD2 (6 bases). The V end was cut by 4 bases, the J end by 2 bases, with 25 bases between. The germline V gene has CDR1 MNHEY and CDR2 SMNVEV (reference sequence). The CDR3 spans 19 residues.

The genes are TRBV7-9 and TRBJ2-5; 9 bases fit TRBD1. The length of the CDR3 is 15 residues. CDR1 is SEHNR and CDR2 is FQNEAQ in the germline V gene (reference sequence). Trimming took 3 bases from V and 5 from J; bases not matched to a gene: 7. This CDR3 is CASSFGTGLRETQYF. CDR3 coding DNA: TGTGCCAGCAGCTTCGGGACAGGGTTGCGGGAGACCCAGTACTTC.

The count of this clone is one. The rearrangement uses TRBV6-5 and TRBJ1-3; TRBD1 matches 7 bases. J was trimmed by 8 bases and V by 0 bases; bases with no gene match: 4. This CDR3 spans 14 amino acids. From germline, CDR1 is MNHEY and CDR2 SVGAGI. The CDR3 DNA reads TGTGCCAGCAGTTACTCAGGGGGCCGGGACACCATATATTTT. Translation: CASSYSGGRDTIYF.

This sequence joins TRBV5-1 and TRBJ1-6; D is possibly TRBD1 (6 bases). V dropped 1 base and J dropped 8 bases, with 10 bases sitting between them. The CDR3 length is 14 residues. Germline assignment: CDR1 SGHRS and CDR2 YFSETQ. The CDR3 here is CASSLIQGDSPLHF. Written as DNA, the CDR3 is TGCGCCAGCAGCTTGATACAGGGAGATTCACCCCTCCACTTT.

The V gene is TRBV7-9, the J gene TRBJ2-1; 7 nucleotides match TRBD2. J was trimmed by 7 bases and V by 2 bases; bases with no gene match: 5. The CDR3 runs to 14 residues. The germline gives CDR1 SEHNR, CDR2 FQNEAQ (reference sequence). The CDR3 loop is CASSLLGGGNEQFF. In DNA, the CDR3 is TGTGCCAGCAGCTTATTGGGGGGGGGAAATGAGCAGTTCTTC. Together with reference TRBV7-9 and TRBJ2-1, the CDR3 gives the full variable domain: DTGVSQNPRHKITKRGQNVTFRCDPISEHNRLYWYRQTLGQGPEFLTYFQNEAQLEKSRLLSDRFSAERPKGSFSTLEIQRTEQGDSAMYLCASSLLGGGNEQFFGPGTRLTVL.

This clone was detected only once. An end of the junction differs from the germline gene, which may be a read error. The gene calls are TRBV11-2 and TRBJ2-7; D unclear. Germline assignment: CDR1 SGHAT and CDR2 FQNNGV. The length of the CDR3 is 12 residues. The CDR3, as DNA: TGTGCCAGCAGCTTATCCGTCTACCAGCAGTACTTC. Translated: CASSLSVYQQYF.

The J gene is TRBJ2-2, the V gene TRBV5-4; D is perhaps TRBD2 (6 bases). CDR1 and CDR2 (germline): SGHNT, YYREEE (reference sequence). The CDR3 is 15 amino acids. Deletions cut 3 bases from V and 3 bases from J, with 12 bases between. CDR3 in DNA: TGTGCCAGCAGCTGGGACTCCGACTACACCGGGGAGCTGTTTTTT. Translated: CASSWDSDYTGELFF.

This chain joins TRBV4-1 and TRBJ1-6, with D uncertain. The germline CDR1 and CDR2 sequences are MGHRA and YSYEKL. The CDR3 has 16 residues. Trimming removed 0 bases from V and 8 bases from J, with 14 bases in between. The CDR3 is CASSQDQRSPDSPLHF. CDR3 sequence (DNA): TGCGCCAGCAGCCAAGATCAACGGTCCCCTGATTCACCCCTCCACTTT.

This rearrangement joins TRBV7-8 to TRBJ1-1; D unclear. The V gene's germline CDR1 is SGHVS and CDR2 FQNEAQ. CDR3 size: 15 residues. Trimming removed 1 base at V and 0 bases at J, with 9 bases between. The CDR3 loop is CASSLERGLNTEAFF. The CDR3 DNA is TGTGCCAGCAGCTTAGAACGGGGATTGAACACTGAAGCTTTCTTT.

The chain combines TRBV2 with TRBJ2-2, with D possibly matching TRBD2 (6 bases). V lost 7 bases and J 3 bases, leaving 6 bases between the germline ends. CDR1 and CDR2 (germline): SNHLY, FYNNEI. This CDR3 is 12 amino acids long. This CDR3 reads CASKRDTGELFF. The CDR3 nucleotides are TGTGCCAGCAAGCGGGACACCGGGGAGCTGTTTTTT.

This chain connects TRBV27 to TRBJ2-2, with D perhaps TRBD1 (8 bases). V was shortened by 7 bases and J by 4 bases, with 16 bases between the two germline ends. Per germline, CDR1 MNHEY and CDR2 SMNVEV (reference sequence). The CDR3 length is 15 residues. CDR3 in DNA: TGTGCCAGCACCAACAGGGGGAGGGCCACCGGGGAGCTGTTTTTT. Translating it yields CASTNRGRATGELFF.

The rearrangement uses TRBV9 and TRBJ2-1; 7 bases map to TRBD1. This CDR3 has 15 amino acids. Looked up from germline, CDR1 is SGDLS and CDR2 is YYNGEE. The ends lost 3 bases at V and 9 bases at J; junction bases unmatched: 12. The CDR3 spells CASSGRDSPSGEQFF. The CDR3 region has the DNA TGTGCCAGCAGCGGACGGGACAGCCCTTCCGGTGAGCAGTTCTTC.

CDR3 DNA: TGCGCCAGCAGGTTGTTAGGGACAGTGAACACCGGGGAGCTGTTTTTT. Its translation is CASRLLGTVNTGELFF. The chain joins TRBV4-1 to TRBJ2-2, with 7 bases lining up with TRBD1. The germline V gene encodes CDR1 MGHRA and CDR2 YSYEKL. This CDR3 is built from 16 residues. V lost 6 bases, J lost 1 base, and 8 bases stayed unmatched.

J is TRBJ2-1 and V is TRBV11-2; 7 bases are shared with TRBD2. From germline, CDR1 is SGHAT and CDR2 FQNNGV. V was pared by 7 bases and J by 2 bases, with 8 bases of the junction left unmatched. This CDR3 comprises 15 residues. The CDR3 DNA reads TGTGCCAGCAAAGCAGGCGGGGGTCCCTACAATGAGCAGTTCTTC. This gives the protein CASKAGGGPYNEQFF.

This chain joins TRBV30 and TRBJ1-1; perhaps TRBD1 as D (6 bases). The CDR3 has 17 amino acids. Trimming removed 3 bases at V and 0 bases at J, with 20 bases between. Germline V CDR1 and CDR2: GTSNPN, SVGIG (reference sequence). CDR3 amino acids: CAWSSIDLGGLNTEAFF. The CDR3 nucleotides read TGTGCCTGGAGCTCCATAGATTTAGGGGGACTGAACACTGAAGCTTTCTTT.

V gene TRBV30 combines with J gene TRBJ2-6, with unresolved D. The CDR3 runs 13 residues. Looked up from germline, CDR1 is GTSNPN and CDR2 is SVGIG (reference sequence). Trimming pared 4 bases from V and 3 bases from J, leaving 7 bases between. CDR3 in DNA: TGTGCCTGGAAGCTTTTTGGGGCCAACGTCCTGACTTTC. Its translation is CAWKLFGANVLTF.

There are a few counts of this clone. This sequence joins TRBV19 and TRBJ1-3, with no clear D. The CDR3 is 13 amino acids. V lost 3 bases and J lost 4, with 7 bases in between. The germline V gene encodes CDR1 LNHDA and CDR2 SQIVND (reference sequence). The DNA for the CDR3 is TGTGCCAGTAGTATTAACGCGGGAAACACCATATATTTT. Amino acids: CASSINAGNTIYF.